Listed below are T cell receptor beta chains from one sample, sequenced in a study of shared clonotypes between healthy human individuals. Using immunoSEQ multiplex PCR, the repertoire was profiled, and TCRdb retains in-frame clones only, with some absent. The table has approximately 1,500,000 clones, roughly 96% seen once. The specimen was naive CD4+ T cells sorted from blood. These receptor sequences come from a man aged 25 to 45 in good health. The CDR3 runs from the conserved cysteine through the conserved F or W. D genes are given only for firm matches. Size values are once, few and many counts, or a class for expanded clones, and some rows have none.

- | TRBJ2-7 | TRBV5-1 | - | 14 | CASSLGDNVYEQYF | TGCGCCAGCAGCTTGGGGGACAACGTCTACGAGCAGTACTTC
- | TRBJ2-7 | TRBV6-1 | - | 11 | CASRSDREQYF | TGTGCCAGCAGGTCCGATAGGGAGCAGTACTTC
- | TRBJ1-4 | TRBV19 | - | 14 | CASSARDRREKLFF | TGTGCCAGTAGTGCCAGGGATCGTAGAGAAAAACTGTTTTTT
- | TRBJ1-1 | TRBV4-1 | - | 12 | CASSQGVLRAFF | TGCGCCAGCAGCCAAGGAGTGCTCCGAGCTTTCTTT
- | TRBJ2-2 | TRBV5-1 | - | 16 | CASSLLEGAGTGELFF | TGCGCCAGCAGCTTGTTGGAGGGGGCGGGCACCGGGGAGCTGTTTTTT
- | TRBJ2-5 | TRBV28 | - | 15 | CASSLNSPGSETQYF | TGTGCCAGCAGTTTAAATTCGCCCGGTTCAGAGACCCAGTACTTC
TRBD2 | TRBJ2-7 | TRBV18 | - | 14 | CASSPSLAGAEQYF | TGTGCCAGCTCACCAAGCCTTGCGGGAGCCGAGCAGTACTTC
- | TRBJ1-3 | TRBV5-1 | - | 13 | CANSPDPGNTIYF | TGCGCCAACAGCCCGGACCCTGGAAACACCATATATTTT
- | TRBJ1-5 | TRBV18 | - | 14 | CASSPGEGNQPQHF | TGTGCCAGCTCACCGGGGGAGGGCAATCAGCCCCAGCATTTT
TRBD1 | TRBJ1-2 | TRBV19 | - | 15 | CASSIASGQLYGYTF | TGTGCCAGTAGTATAGCGTCGGGACAGCTCTATGGCTACACCTTC
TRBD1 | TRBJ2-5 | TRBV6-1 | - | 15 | CASTLGTGRVETQYF | TGTGCCAGCACCCTGGGGACAGGGAGGGTAGAGACCCAGTACTTC
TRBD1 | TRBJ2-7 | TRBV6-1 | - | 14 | CASVPGQGAYEQYF | TGTGCCAGCGTACCGGGACAGGGGGCCTACGAGCAGTACTTC
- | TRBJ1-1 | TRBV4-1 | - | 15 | CASSQDIQRNTEAFF | TGCGCCAGCAGCCAAGATATTCAGAGGAACACTGAAGCTTTCTTT
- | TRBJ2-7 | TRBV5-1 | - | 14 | CASSLERQSYEQYF | TGCGCCAGCAGCTTGGAGCGACAGTCCTACGAGCAGTACTTC
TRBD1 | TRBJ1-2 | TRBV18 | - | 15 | CASSHGQVANYGYTF | TGTGCCAGCTCACACGGACAGGTCGCTAACTATGGCTACACCTTC
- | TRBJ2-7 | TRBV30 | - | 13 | CAWSLRGTYEQYF | TGTGCCTGGAGTCTCAGGGGAACCTACGAGCAGTACTTC
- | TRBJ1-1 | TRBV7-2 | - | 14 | CASSLDSWRSEAFF | TGTGCCAGCAGCTTAGATAGTTGGCGGTCTGAAGCTTTCTTT
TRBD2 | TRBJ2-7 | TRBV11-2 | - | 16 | CASSTARGVGSYEQYF | TGTGCCAGCAGCACCGCCCGGGGGGTTGGCTCCTACGAGCAGTACTTC
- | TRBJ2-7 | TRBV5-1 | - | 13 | CASSLPKTYEQYF | TGCGCCAGCAGCTTACCCAAGACCTACGAGCAGTACTTC
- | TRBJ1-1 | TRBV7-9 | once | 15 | CASSLGHTQETEAFF | TGTGCCAGCAGCTTAGGACATACTCAAGAAACTGAAGCTTTCTTT
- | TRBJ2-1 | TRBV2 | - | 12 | CASSDFVSLGFF | TGTGCCAGCAGTGATTTCGTTAGTTTAGGTTTCTTC
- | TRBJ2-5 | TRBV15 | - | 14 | CATSRGDNQETQYF | TGTGCCACCAGCAGAGGGGACAACCAAGAGACCCAGTACTTC
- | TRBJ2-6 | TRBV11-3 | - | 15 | CASSPGGPGANVLTF | TGTGCCAGCAGTCCAGGAGGGCCCGGGGCCAACGTCCTGACTTTC
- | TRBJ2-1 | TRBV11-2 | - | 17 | CASSLGRWAHSYNEQFF | TGTGCCAGCAGCCTAGGCAGGTGGGCCCACTCCTACAATGAGCAGTTCTTC
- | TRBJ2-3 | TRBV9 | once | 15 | CASSVVGALTDTQYF | TGTGCCAGCAGCGTAGTAGGAGCGCTCACAGATACGCAGTATTTT
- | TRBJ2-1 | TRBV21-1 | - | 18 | CASITGLAGGGSYNEQFF | TGTGCCAGCATCACCGGACTAGCGGGAGGGGGCTCCTACAATGAGCAGTTCTTC
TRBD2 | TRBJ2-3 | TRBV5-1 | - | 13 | CASSPRLADTQYF | TGCGCCAGCAGCCCCAGACTAGCGGATACGCAGTATTTT
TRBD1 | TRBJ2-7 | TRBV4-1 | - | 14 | CASSQGTGTYEQYF | TGCGCCAGCAGCCAGGGGACAGGGACCTACGAGCAGTACTTC
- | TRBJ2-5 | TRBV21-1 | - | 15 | CASSKPGPYQETQYF | TGTGCCAGCAGCAAACCAGGCCCGTACCAAGAGACCCAGTACTTC
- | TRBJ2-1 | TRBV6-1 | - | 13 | CASSEAAGLWQFF | TGTGCCAGCAGTGAAGCCGCGGGATTATGGCAGTTCTTC
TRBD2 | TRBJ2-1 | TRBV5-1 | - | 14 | CASSSALAIREQFF | TGCGCCAGCAGCTCGGCACTAGCGATCAGGGAGCAGTTCTTC
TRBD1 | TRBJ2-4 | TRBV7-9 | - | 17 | CASSSVRGTENKNIQYF | TGTGCCAGCAGCTCGGTCAGGGGGACAGAGAACAAAAACATTCAGTACTTC
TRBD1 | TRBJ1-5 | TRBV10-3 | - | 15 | CAISSDRGQVQPQHF | TGTGCCATCAGTAGCGACAGGGGTCAGGTTCAGCCCCAGCATTTT
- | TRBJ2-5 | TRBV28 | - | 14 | CASSFSSLVETQYF | TGTGCCAGCAGTTTTAGTTCGTTAGTGGAGACCCAGTACTTC
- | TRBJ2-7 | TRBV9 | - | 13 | CASSEQVSGEQYF | TGTGCCAGCAGCGAGCAGGTCTCCGGCGAGCAGTACTTC
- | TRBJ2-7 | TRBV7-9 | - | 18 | CASSLGFGGTTLSNEQYF | TGTGCCAGCAGCTTAGGTTTTGGGGGGACAACACTCTCCAACGAGCAGTACTTC
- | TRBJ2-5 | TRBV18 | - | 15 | CASSPPGNFDGTQYF | TGTGCCAGCTCACCACCTGGCAATTTCGATGGGACCCAGTACTTC
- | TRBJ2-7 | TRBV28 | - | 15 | CATTPQSGGFYEQYF | TGTGCCACCACTCCTCAATCGGGGGGCTTCTACGAGCAGTACTTC
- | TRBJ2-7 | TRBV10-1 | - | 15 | CASSDIAVPSGEQYF | TGCGCCAGCAGTGACATCGCCGTCCCCTCGGGCGAGCAGTACTTC
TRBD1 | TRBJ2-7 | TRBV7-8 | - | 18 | CASSLESFGQGGAYEQYF | TGTGCCAGCAGCTTAGAGTCCTTTGGACAGGGCGGAGCCTACGAGCAGTACTTC
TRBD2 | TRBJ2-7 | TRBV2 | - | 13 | CASSAGGSAEQYF | TGTGCCAGCTCGGCGGGAGGGTCGGCCGAGCAGTACTTC
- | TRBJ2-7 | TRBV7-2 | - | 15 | CASSLVGVDSYEQYF | TGTGCCAGCAGCTTAGTTGGGGTCGACTCCTACGAGCAGTACTTC
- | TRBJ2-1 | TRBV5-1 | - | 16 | CASSLSISTSYNEQFF | TGCGCCAGCAGCTTATCTATTTCCACCTCCTACAATGAGCAGTTCTTC
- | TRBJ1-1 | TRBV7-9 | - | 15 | CASSGNIAPNTEAFF | TGTGCCAGCAGCGGAAACATCGCCCCGAACACTGAAGCTTTCTTT
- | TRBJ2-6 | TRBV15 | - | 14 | CATSLNSGANVLTF | TGTGCCACCAGCCTCAACTCTGGGGCCAACGTCCTGACTTTC
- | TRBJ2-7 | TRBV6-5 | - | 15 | CASTRHRDRSYEQYF | TGTGCCAGCACTCGACACAGGGATCGGTCCTACGAGCAGTACTTC
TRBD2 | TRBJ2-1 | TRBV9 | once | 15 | CASSGLAGTYNEQFF | TGTGCCAGCAGCGGGCTAGCGGGGACATACAATGAGCAGTTCTTC
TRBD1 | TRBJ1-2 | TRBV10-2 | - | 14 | CASSEEGANYGYTF | TGCGCCAGCAGTGAGGAGGGGGCAAACTATGGCTACACCTTC
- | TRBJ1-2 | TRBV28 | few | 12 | CASSLPNYGYTF | TGTGCCAGCAGTTTACCTAACTATGGCTACACCTTC
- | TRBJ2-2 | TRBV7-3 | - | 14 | CASSLDSNTGELFF | TGTGCCAGCAGCTTAGACTCGAACACCGGGGAGCTGTTTTTT
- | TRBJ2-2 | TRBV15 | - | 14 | CATSRVKGPGELFF | TGTGCCACCAGCAGAGTAAAAGGGCCCGGGGAGCTGTTTTTT